These 32 T cell receptor beta chains share one sample of origin, sequenced in a study of cytomegalovirus exposure and HLA in healthy donors. PCR used 60 Vbeta primers and 13 Jbeta primers. TCRdb's table, derived via immunoSEQ multiplex PCR, lists solely in-frame clones and lacks some. The sample table sets out 100,000 to 150,000 clones. The sample comprised PBMCs. The receptors come from a man aged 35-49 years in good health and CMV-seronegative.

The V gene is TRBV28, the J gene TRBJ2-2, with 8 bases fitting TRBD2. CDR1 and CDR2 from the germline V gene are MDHEN and SYDVKM. The ends lost 6 bases at V and 8 bases at J; junction bases unmatched: 5. This CDR3 contains 13 residues. The chain's CDR3 is CASRASGRGELFF. CDR3 in DNA: TGTGCCAGCAGGGCAAGCGGGAGAGGGGAGCTGTTTTTT.

The genes are TRBV7-9 and TRBJ2-7; tentatively, D is TRBD2 (5 bases). Germline loops: CDR1 SEHNR, CDR2 FQNEAQ (reference sequence). This CDR3 comprises 12 residues. Trimming took off 3 bases at V and 4 bases at J, with 7 bases between the two ends. The CDR3 here is CASSFPGYEQYF. The DNA for the CDR3 is TGTGCCAGCAGCTTCCCGGGGTACGAGCAGTACTTC.

This sequence joins TRBV7-9 and TRBJ1-5; 10 bases map to TRBD1. The J segment lost 4 bases and the V segment lost 3 bases, leaving 3 bases of the junction unmatched. Germline loops: CDR1 SEHNR, CDR2 FQNEAQ (reference sequence). This CDR3 contains 15 residues. CDR3 protein: CASSFDRGPNQPQHF. The DNA of the CDR3 is TGTGCCAGCAGCTTCGACAGGGGGCCTAATCAGCCCCAGCATTTT.

The chain combines TRBV5-4 with TRBJ1-2, with D possibly being TRBD1 (5 bases). The CDR3 covers 12 residues. Germline-derived CDR1 and CDR2 are SGHNT and YYREEE (reference sequence). Trimming removed 4 bases from V and 7 bases from J, with 11 bases in between. The CDR3 DNA reads as TGTGCCAGCAGCGGGGCTCCCTTTGGCTACACCTTC. It specifies CASSGAPFGYTF. Based on the CDR3 plus reference TRBV5-4 and TRBJ1-2, the full variable domain is ETGVTQSPTHLIKTRGQQVTLRCSSQSGHNTVSWYQQALGQGPQFIFQYYREEENGRGNFPPRFSGLQFPNYSSELNVNALELDDSALYLCASSGAPFGYTFGSGTRLTVV.

This chain links TRBV13 with TRBJ2-1; TRBD2 matches at 11 bases. Germline-derived CDR1 and CDR2 are PRHDT and FYEKMQ (reference sequence). The V and J ends lost 4 bases and 5 bases, in that order; junction bases with no gene match: 7. CDR3 length: 16 amino acids. The chain's CDR3 is CASSSPASGRNNEQFF. In nucleotides, the CDR3 is TGTGCCAGCAGCTCCCCCGCTAGCGGGAGGAACAATGAGCAGTTCTTC.

This chain joins TRBV9 and TRBJ2-7, with D tentatively TRBD2 (6 bases). V dropped 1 base and J dropped 3 bases, with 17 bases sitting between them. This CDR3 is 16 amino acids long. Looked up from germline, CDR1 is SGDLS and CDR2 is YYNGEE. The CDR3 bases are TGTGCCAGCAGCGTAACCTGGGGCGGGGTCAACTACGAGCAGTACTTC. Its translation: CASSVTWGGVNYEQYF.

The CDR3 nucleotides are TGTGCCAGCAGCTTGTACCGGGCGACTAGCGGGAGACCGCACCTCGGGGAGCTGTTTTTT. This translates into CASSLYRATSGRPHLGELFF. The chain couples TRBV7-8 to TRBJ2-2; 12 bases map to TRBD2. CDR3 length equals 20 residues. V gave up 3 bases and J gave up 7 bases; unmatched junction bases: 18. Germline V gene data show CDR1 as SGHVS and CDR2 as FQNEAQ. Supplemented by reference TRBV7-8 and TRBJ2-2, the full variable domain reads GAGVSQSPRYKVAKRGQDVALRCDPISGHVSLFWYQQALGQGPEFLTYFQNEAQLDKSGLPSDRFFAERPEGSVSTLKIQRTQQEDSAVYLCASSLYRATSGRPHLGELFFGEGSRLTVL.

J is TRBJ1-2 and V is TRBV2, with D perhaps TRBD1 (5 bases). Looked up from germline, CDR1 is SNHLY and CDR2 is FYNNEI. CDR3 length: 15 residues. Trimming removed 6 bases at V and 4 bases at J, with 18 bases between. The CDR3 nucleotides are TGTGCCAGCAGGGTAGAACAGGCCTTTACCTATGGCTACACCTTC. Protein: CASRVEQAFTYGYTF.

This rearrangement joins TRBV6-5 to TRBJ2-3, with D tentatively TRBD2 (6 bases). The CDR3 consists of 15 residues. V gave up 0 bases and J gave up 3 bases, with 10 bases separating them. CDR1 and CDR2 from the germline V gene are MNHEY and SVGAGI. CDR3 region: CASSYSRDSTDTQYF. CDR3 bases: TGTGCCAGCAGTTACTCCCGGGACTCAACAGATACGCAGTATTTT.

The chain employs TRBV19 and TRBJ1-1; maybe TRBD1 (5 bases). The ends were cut back, 8 bases at V and 6 bases at J, with 13 bases in the middle. The CDR3 is made up of 12 amino acids. Germline V gene data show CDR1 as LNHDA and CDR2 as SQIVND (reference sequence). CDR3 amino acids: CASGHPWSEAFF. The CDR3 DNA is TGTGCCAGTGGACACCCTTGGTCTGAAGCTTTCTTT. Full variable domain (remainder filled in from reference TRBV19 and TRBJ1-1): DGGITQSPKYLFRKEGQNVTLSCEQNLNHDAMYWYRQDPGQGLRLIYYSQIVNDFQKGDIAEGYSVSREKKESFPLTVTSAQKNPTAFYLCASGHPWSEAFFGQGTRLTVV.

V is TRBV28 and J is TRBJ1-2; 7 bases match TRBD1. V trimming: 6 bases; J trimming: 7 bases; junction bases outside the gene matches: 11. The germline V gene encodes CDR1 MDHEN and CDR2 SYDVKM. The CDR3 sequence is 14 residues long. The CDR3 here is CASRQTGVQRGYTF. In nucleotides, the CDR3 is TGTGCCAGCAGACAAACAGGGGTTCAGCGTGGCTACACCTTC.

The chain is built from TRBV28 and TRBJ2-4; TRBD1 might be the D (5 bases). CDR1 is MDHEN and CDR2 is SYDVKM in the germline V gene. The CDR3 contains 15 residues. The germline V and J ends were trimmed by 6 bases and 0 bases, with 12 bases remaining between them. This CDR3 is CASSSQGLAKNIQYF. Here the CDR3 DNA reads TGTGCCAGCAGCTCCCAGGGCCTAGCCAAAAACATTCAGTACTTC.

V is TRBV5-4 and J is TRBJ2-2, with 7 positions matching TRBD2. J was trimmed by 5 bases and V by 2 bases; bases with no gene match: 3. Germline CDR1 SGHNT, CDR2 YYREEE (reference sequence). The CDR3 is made up of 14 amino acids. This CDR3 reads CASSLGGGTGELFF. DNA of the CDR3: TGTGCCAGCAGCTTAGGCGGGGGAACCGGGGAGCTGTTTTTT.

This chain's CDR3 is CASSTQGDHGYTF. Here the CDR3 DNA reads TGTGCCAGCAGTACACAGGGGGACCATGGCTACACCTTC. V gene TRBV28 combines with J gene TRBJ1-2; 8 bases align to TRBD1. The germline V gene has CDR1 MDHEN and CDR2 SYDVKM. The CDR3 is 13 amino acids. Unmatched junction bases numbered 5, after V lost 5 bases and J lost 6 bases.

This chain connects TRBV29-1 to TRBJ2-3, with TRBD1 identical over 9 bases. The CDR3 sequence is 15 residues long. Germline lookup yields CDR1 SQVTM and CDR2 ANQGSEA. The CDR3 loop is CSGTGTGISTDTQYF. Written as DNA, the CDR3 is TGCAGTGGTACCGGGACAGGGATTAGCACAGATACGCAGTATTTT.

The chain uses TRBV11-3 and TRBJ2-5; 8 bases are a match to TRBD1. The germline V gene has CDR1 SGHNT and CDR2 YENEEA. This CDR3 region has 17 residues. With 0 bases clipped from V and 5 bases from J, the junction kept 11 bases outside the gene matches. CDR3 coding DNA: TGTGCCAGCAGCTTAGAACTCACAGGGGGTCGACGTGAGACCCAGTACTTC. As protein: CASSLELTGGRRETQYF. Looking up the rest from reference TRBV11-3 and TRBJ2-5 gives the full variable domain: EAGVVQSPRYKIIEKKQPVAFWCNPISGHNTLYWYLQNLGQGPELLIRYENEEAVDDSQLPKDRFSAERLKGVDSTLKIQPAELGDSAVYLCASSLELTGGRRETQYFGPGTRLLVL.

For this clone: Its ends do not fully match the called genes, so a read error is possible. The chain carries TRBV5-1 and TRBJ2-7; TRBD1 aligns across 7 bases. The CDR3 has 16 residues. CDR1 is SGHRS, CDR2 YFSETQ, per germline. This CDR3 is CASSWPTGERSCEQYF. In nucleotides, the CDR3 is TGCGCCAGCAGCTGGCCAACAGGGGAACGGTCCTGCGAGCAGTACTTC.

V is TRBV7-9 and J is TRBJ2-2, with a weak D call TRBD1 (6 bases). Germline V gene sequence: CDR1 SEHNR, CDR2 FQNEAQ (reference sequence). This CDR3 has 14 amino acids. V dropped 6 bases and J dropped 1 base, with 9 bases sitting between them. The CDR3 sequence: CASRTDRNTGELFF. CDR3 sequence (DNA): TGTGCCAGCAGAACGGACAGGAACACCGGGGAGCTGTTTTTT.

CDR3 nucleotides: TGTGCCAGCAGCGGAGGACAGAGGAACACCATATATTTT. Translating gives CASSGGQRNTIYF. This chain joins TRBV6-1 and TRBJ1-3, with D perhaps matching TRBD1 (6 bases). Trimming took off 6 bases at V and 7 bases at J, with 13 bases between the two ends. Germline-derived CDR1 and CDR2 are MNHNS and SASEGT. CDR3 length: 13 amino acids.

The chain recombines TRBV7-8 with TRBJ2-7, with 8 bases identical to TRBD1. The CDR3 length is 14 residues. J was trimmed by 3 bases and V by 6 bases; bases with no gene match: 7. Germline CDR1 SGHVS, CDR2 FQNEAQ. For the CDR3, the DNA is TGTGCCAGCAGTTCAACCGGACAGGGCTACGAGCAGTACTTC. It specifies CASSSTGQGYEQYF.

CDR3 sequence: CASSVGLAYEQYF. CDR3 DNA sequence: TGTGCCAGCAGTGTGGGGCTAGCCTACGAGCAGTACTTC. The chain couples TRBV2 to TRBJ2-7, with a possible D match to TRBD1 (5 bases). Germline V lookup: CDR1 SNHLY, CDR2 FYNNEI. CDR3 size: 13 residues. Trimming stripped 4 bases from V and 2 bases from J, with 9 bases between.

The chain carries TRBV19 and TRBJ2-3, with D possibly matching TRBD2 (7 bases). The CDR3 has 15 amino acids. V was clipped by 7 bases and J by 2 bases, with 16 bases between them. Per germline, CDR1 LNHDA and CDR2 SQIVND (reference sequence). The CDR3 loop is CASTPPGGNTDTQYF. CDR3 DNA sequence: TGTGCCAGTACCCCGCCGGGGGGCAACACAGATACGCAGTATTTT.

This chain uses TRBV9 with TRBJ2-3; D is ambiguous. This CDR3 has 13 amino acids. Germline CDR1 reads SGDLS; CDR2 reads YYNGEE. V shed 6 bases and J shed 1 base, with 9 bases lying between them. CDR3 amino acids: CASNLAGTDTQYF. CDR3 coding DNA: TGTGCCAGCAATTTAGCCGGCACAGATACGCAGTATTTT.

This sequence joins TRBV4-1 and TRBJ2-7; 11 nucleotides agree with TRBD1. V lost 3 bases, J lost 2 bases, and 0 bases stayed unmatched. CDR1 is MGHRA, CDR2 YSYEKL, per germline. The CDR3 totals 14 residues. The CDR3 DNA follows: TGCGCCAGCAGCCAGGGACAGGGGGCCTACGAGCAGTACTTC. As protein: CASSQGQGAYEQYF.

This chain connects TRBV6-4 to TRBJ2-1, with TRBD2 identical over 8 bases. V was clipped by 4 bases and J by 0 bases; unmatched bases: 5. The CDR3 is 16 amino acids. Germline V gives CDR1 MRHNA, CDR2 SNTAGT. Here the CDR3 DNA reads TGTGCCAGCAGTGCCCAAGCGGGAGTCTCCTACAATGAGCAGTTCTTC. As protein: CASSAQAGVSYNEQFF.

The V and J genes are TRBV19 and TRBJ1-5, with D perhaps matching TRBD1 (6 bases). CDR1 LNHDA and CDR2 SQIVND come from the germline V gene (reference sequence). The germline V and J ends were trimmed by 6 bases and 7 bases, with 13 bases remaining between them. There are 13 residues in the CDR3. The CDR3 here is CASRNRDEQPQHF. DNA for the CDR3: TGTGCCAGTAGGAACAGGGATGAACAGCCCCAGCATTTT.

J is TRBJ2-4 and V is TRBV10-3; D perhaps matches TRBD2 (5 bases). The CDR3 length is 16 residues. Germline assignment: CDR1 ENHRY and CDR2 SYGVKD. The V end lost 1 base, the J end lost 1 base, and 11 bases lay between the germline ends. CDR3 sequence: CAISEFPGLAKNIQYF. CDR3 DNA sequence: TGTGCCATCAGTGAGTTTCCGGGGTTGGCCAAAAACATTCAGTACTTC.

The V and J genes are TRBV6-5 and TRBJ1-2, with D possibly TRBD1 on 6 matching bases. The CDR3 is 13 amino acids. V lost 0 bases, J lost 11 bases, and 13 bases lay in between. Germline CDR1 reads MNHEY; CDR2 reads SVGAGI. The CDR3 here is CASSYSQQGRYTF. CDR3 bases: TGTGCCAGCAGTTACTCCCAGCAGGGGCGTTACACCTTC.

The chain carries TRBV7-2 and TRBJ1-5; D may be TRBD1 (5 bases). V was cut by 5 bases and J by 0 bases, with 11 bases left in between. The CDR3 consists of 15 residues. Germline CDR1 and CDR2: SGHTA and FQGNSA. The CDR3, as DNA: TGTGCCAGCAGCCAGAACAGGAATAGCAATCAGCCCCAGCATTTT. It encodes CASSQNRNSNQPQHF. Combining the CDR3 with reference TRBV7-2 and TRBJ1-5 gives the whole variable domain GAGVSQSPSNKVTEKGKDVELRCDPISGHTALYWYRQSLGQGLEFLIYFQGNSAPDKSGLPSDRFSAERTGGSVSTLTIQRTQQEDSAVYLCASSQNRNSNQPQHFGDGTRLSIL.

This sequence joins TRBV7-2 and TRBJ2-7; no reliable D call. V was shortened by 2 bases and J by 0 bases, with 5 bases between the two germline ends. There are 13 residues in the CDR3. The germline CDR1 and CDR2 sequences are SGHTA and FQGNSA. The CDR3 sequence: CASSLQISYEQYF. For the CDR3, the DNA is TGTGCCAGCAGCTTACAGATCTCCTACGAGCAGTACTTC.

The chain links TRBV4-3 to TRBJ2-1, with 7 bases lining up with TRBD1. Germline CDR1 is LGHNA and CDR2 is YSLEER. CDR3 length: 15 amino acids. With V trimmed by 1 base and J by 5 bases, 5 bases remained unmatched. CDR3 in amino acids: CASSQGQGSNNEQFF. The CDR3, as DNA: TGCGCCAGCAGCCAAGGACAGGGTTCAAACAATGAGCAGTTCTTC.

V usage is TRBV9 and J usage is TRBJ1-3, with no clear D. Trimming stripped 0 bases from V and 5 bases from J, with 12 bases between. Germline V gene lookup returns CDR1 SGDLS and CDR2 YYNGEE. The CDR3 is 15 residues long. Here the CDR3 reads CASSVVGSERNTIYF. In DNA form, the CDR3 reads TGTGCCAGCAGCGTAGTGGGGAGTGAACGAAACACCATATATTTT.